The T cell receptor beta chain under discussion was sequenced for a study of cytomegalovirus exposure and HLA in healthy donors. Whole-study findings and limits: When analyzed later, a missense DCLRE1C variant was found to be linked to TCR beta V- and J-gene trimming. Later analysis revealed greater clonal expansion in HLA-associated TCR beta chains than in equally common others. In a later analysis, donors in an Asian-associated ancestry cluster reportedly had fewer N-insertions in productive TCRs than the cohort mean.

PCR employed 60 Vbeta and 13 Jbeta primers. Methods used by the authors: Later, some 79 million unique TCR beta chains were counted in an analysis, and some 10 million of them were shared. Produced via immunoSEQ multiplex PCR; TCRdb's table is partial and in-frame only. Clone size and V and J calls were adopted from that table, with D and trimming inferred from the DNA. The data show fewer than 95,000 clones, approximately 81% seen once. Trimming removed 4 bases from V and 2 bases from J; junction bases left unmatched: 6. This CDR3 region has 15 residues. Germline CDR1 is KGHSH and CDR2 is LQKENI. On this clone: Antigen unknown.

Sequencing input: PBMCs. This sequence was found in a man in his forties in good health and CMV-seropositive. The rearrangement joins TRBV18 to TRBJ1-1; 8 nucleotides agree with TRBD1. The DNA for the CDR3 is TGTGCCAGCTCACGGCAGGGGGCGAGTAACACTGAAGCTTTCTTT. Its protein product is CASSRQGASNTEAFF.